The entry that follows covers one T cell receptor (beta chain) sequence. This sample is part of a study of technical replicates of blood from several donors. This CDR3 region has 18 residues. Germline trimming cut 0 bases from V and 4 bases from J; bases unmatched to any gene: 11. Some clones are missing from TCRdb's copy, which holds only in-frame ones; the method was immunoSEQ multiplex PCR. The sample holds about 59,000 clones, around 93% seen once. V is TRBV23-1 and J is TRBJ2-2; TRBD1 matches 7 bases. TRBV23-1 qualifies as an ORF whose function is uncertain. Sequenced: PBMCs. This sequence originates from a human donor in good health. Some clones in this sample may be carry-over from other donors' samples. CDR3: CASSQSRGTAYGTGELFF. The CDR3 DNA follows: TGCGCCAGCAGTCAATCGAGGGGGACAGCGTATGGCACCGGGGAGCTGTTTTTT.